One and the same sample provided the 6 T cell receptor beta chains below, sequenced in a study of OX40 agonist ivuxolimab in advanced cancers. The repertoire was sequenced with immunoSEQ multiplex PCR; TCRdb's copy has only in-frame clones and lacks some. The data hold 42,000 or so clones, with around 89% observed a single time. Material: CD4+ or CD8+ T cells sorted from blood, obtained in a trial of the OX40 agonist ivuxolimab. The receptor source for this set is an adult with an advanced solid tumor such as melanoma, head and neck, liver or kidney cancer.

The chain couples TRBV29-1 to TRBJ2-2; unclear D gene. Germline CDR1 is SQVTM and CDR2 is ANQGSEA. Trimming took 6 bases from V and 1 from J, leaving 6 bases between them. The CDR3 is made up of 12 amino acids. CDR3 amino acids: CSVLGNTGELFF. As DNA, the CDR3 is TGCAGCGTCCTGGGGAACACCGGGGAGCTGTTTTTT.

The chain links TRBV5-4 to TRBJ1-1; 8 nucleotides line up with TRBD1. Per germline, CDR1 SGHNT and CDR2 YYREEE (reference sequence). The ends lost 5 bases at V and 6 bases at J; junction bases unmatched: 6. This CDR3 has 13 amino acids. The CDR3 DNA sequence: TGTGCCAGCAGTTCCAGGGGGCGGGCTGAAGCTTTCTTT. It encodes CASSSRGRAEAFF.

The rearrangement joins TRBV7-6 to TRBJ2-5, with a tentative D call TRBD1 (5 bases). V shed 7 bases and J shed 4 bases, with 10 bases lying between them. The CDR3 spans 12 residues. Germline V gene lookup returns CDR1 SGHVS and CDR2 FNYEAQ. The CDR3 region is CASKGQGETQYF. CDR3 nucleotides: TGTGCCAGCAAAGGGCAGGGAGAGACCCAGTACTTC.

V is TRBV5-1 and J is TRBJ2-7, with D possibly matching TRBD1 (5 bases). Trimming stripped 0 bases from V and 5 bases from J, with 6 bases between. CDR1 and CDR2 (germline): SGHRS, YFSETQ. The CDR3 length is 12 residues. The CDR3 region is CASSLEGDEQYF. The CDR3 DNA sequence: TGCGCCAGCAGCTTGGAAGGGGACGAGCAGTACTTC.

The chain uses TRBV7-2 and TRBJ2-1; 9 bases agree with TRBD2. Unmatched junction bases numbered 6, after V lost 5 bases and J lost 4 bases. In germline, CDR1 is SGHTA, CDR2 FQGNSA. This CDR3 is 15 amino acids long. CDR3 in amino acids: CASSRAGGPYNEQFF. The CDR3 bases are TGTGCCAGCAGCCGGGCGGGGGGGCCATACAATGAGCAGTTCTTC.

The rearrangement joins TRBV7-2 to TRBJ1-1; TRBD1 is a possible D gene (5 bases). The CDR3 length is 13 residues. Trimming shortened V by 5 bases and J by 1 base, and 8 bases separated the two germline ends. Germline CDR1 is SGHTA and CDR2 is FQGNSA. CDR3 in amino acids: CASSGDRNTEAFF. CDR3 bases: TGTGCCAGCAGCGGAGACAGGAACACTGAAGCTTTCTTT. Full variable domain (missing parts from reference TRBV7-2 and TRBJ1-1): GAGVSQSPSNKVTEKGKDVELRCDPISGHTALYWYRQSLGQGLEFLIYFQGNSAPDKSGLPSDRFSAERTGGSVSTLTIQRTQQEDSAVYLCASSGDRNTEAFFGQGTRLTVV.